The T cell receptor (beta chain) described here comes from a study of cytotoxic CD8 clonotypes in ibrutinib-treated CLL. Notes on this clone: Antigen: not known.

The CDR3 is 17 residues long. Looked up from germline, CDR1 is MGHDK and CDR2 is SYGVNS. The V and J ends lost 4 bases and 4 bases respectively, with 19 bases between them. Assay used: immunoSEQ multiplex PCR; TCRdb lists only in-frame clones, some missing. The table shows about 70,000 clones, with 90% occurring only once. Study observations and caveats: An increase in clonality occurred at ibrutinib response, followed by a return toward baseline at progression. Against age-matched healthy donors, baseline clonality ran higher and tracked circulating CD8+ T-cell counts. There were differences in sampling times between sustained-remission and progressing patients.

This sequence originates from a human donor with chronic lymphocytic leukemia. The rearrangement links TRBV25-1 to TRBJ2-2; D possibly corresponds to TRBD2 (5 bases). The sequenced sample was PBMCs, obtained after 12 months of ibrutinib treatment. Written as DNA, the CDR3 is TGTGCCAGCAGTGGCAACACCGTCTGGGCGGGCACCGGGGAGCTGTTTTTT. This translates into CASSGNTVWAGTGELFF.